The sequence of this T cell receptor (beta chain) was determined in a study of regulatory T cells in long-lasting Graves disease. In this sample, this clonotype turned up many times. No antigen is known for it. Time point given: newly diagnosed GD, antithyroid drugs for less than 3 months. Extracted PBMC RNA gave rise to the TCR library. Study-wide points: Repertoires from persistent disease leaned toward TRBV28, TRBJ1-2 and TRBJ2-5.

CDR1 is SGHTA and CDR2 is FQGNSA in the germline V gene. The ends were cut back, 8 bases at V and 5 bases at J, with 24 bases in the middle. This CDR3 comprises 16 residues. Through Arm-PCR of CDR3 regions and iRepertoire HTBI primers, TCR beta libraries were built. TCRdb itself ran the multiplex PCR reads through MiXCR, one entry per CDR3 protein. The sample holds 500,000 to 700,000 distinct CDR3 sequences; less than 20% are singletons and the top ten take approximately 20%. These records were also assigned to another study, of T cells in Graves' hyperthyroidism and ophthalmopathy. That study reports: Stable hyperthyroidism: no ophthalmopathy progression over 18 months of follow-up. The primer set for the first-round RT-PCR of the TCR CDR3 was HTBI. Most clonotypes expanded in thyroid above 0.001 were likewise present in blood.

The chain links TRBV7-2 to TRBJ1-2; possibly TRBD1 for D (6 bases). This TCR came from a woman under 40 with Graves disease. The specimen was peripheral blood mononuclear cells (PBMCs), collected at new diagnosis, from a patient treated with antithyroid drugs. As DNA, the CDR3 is TGTGCCAGCTCCTCCCGCGGAGGGGACCAGGGGTATGGCTACACCTTC. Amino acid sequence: CASSSRGGDQGYGYTF.